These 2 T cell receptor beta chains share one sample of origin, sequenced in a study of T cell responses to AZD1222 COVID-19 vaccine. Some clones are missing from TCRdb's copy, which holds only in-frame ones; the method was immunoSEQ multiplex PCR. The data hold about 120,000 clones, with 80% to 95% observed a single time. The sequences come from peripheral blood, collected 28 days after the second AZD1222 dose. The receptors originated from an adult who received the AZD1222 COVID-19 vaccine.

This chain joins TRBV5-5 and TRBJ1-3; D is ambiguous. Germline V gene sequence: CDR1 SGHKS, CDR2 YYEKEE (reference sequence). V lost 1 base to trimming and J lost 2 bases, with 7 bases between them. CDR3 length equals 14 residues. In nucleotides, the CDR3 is TGTGCCAGCAGCTTGCTCAGTCCTGGAAACACCATATATTTT. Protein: CASSLLSPGNTIYF.

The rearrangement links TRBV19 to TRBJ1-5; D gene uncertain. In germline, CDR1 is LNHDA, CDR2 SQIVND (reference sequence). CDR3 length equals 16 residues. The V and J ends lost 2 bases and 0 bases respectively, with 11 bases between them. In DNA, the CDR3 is TGTGCCAGTAGTATACGTTCGCGGAGTAGCAATCAGCCCCAGCATTTT. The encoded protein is CASSIRSRSSNQPQHF.